This paragraph reports one TCR beta chain. Its specificity is not known. The source of the sample is a study of shared clonotypes between healthy human individuals. Study-wide context: The plates for each donor numbered three CD4 naive, three CD4 memory, two CD8 naive and one CD8 memory. Study findings and constraints: Rarefaction showed that sequencing of sorted subsets was incomplete (despite large depth). Clonotype sharing across donors was expected to vary with sequencing depth.

Sequenced by immunoSEQ multiplex PCR; TCRdb stores in-frame clones only, minus some. The sample comprises 2 million to 2.5 million clones, approximately 95% of which are singletons, and 0.3% to 0.4% rests with the top ten. CDR3 length: 15 amino acids. Trimming left V 2 bases short and J 4 bases short, with 14 bases between. Germline V gene sequence: CDR1 MNHNS, CDR2 SASEGT. The sequence was obtained from a man between 18 and 35 years old in good health. Some clones in this sample may be carry-over from other donors' samples. Sequenced material: naive CD4+ T cells from PBMCs. Subset described: CD45RA+ positively selected. The chain carries TRBV6-1 and TRBJ1-2, with D tentatively TRBD1 (5 bases). Here the CDR3 DNA reads TGTGCCAGCAGTGAATCGTTCGGGACGGCCTATGGCTACACCTTC. As protein: CASSESFGTAYGYTF.